Below, one TCR beta chain is given with its context. Sequenced by immunoSEQ multiplex PCR; TCRdb stores in-frame clones only, minus some. The sample has approximately 65,000 clones, 80% to 90% seen once. These data originate in a study of OX40 agonist ivuxolimab in advanced cancers. Baseline, cycle 4 day 1, and cycle 7 day 1 were the blood sampling points. This CDR3 spans 15 amino acids. Per germline, CDR1 SEHNR and CDR2 FQNEAQ (reference sequence). Trimming removed 4 bases at V and 6 bases at J, with 17 bases between. The receptor comes from an adult with an advanced solid tumor such as melanoma, head and neck, liver or kidney cancer. The sequencing used CD4+ or CD8+ T cells sorted from blood, collected in a trial of the OX40 agonist ivuxolimab. The V gene is TRBV7-9, the J gene TRBJ2-3; a possible D gene is TRBD2 (6 bases). CDR3 DNA sequence: TGTGCCAGCAGCTCGCGGGACGGACTACAGGATACGCAGTATTTT. Translation gives CASSSRDGLQDTQYF.